The 10 T cell receptor beta chains given below trace back to one sample, sequenced in a study of Graves' ophthalmopathy and Graves' hyperthyroidism listed by TCRdb under 2018. Sequenced on an Illumina HiSeq 2000. For repertoire sequencing, the TCR beta CDR3 regions were amplified from RNA transcripts. The first round was an RT-PCR using HTBI primers with the Qiagen OneStep RT-PCR kit, and this first round was followed by a second-round multiplex PCR, then size selection and purification. In TCRdb, the public reads were trimmed at Q25 with fastp and aligned with MiXCR, with productive beta chains retained. Records with the same CDR3 protein are collapsed into one entry carrying the most frequent genes and DNA. The sample contains 500,000 to 700,000 distinct CDR3 sequences, less than 45% of them found a single time. Jointly, the top ten make up 3.5% to 5% of the sample. Source material: peripheral blood or thyroid tissue (not recorded which). These receptors all come from an adult man with Graves' hyperthyroidism.

This rearrangement joins TRBV7-6 to TRBJ2-7, with a tentative D call TRBD2 (6 bases). Gene TRBJ2-1 matches the end of the DNA better, so the J call may be wrong. The CDR3 runs 11 residues. In germline, CDR1 is SGHVS, CDR2 FNYEAQ. The CDR3, as DNA: TGTGCCAGCACCGGGGGCAATGAGCAGTTCTTC. Protein sequence: CASTGGNEQFF.

This clonotype was recorded many times. The genes are TRBV19 and TRBJ2-5; D perhaps matches TRBD2 (5 bases). V was shortened by 7 bases and J by 8 bases, with 14 bases between the two germline ends. Germline lookup yields CDR1 LNHDA and CDR2 SQIVND (reference sequence). The CDR3 loop spans 12 amino acids. The chain's CDR3 is CASNPRTGTQYF. CDR3 bases: TGTGCCAGTAACCCTCGGACTGGAACCCAGTACTTC.

The V call is TRBV5-1, the J call TRBJ2-7; D might be TRBD1 (6 bases). CDR1 and CDR2 (germline): SGHRS, YFSETQ. V lost 7 bases to trimming and J lost 9 bases, with 26 bases between them. This CDR3 is 15 amino acids long. The CDR3 nucleotides read TGCGCCAGCCGGGTCGAGAGTGGGGGCACAGATACGCAGTACTTC. Translating it yields CASRVESGGTDTQYF.

About this clonotype itself: The germline gene is not matched at one end of the junction; a read error may be the cause. The rearrangement joins TRBV5-4 to TRBJ2-5; the match to TRBD1 covers 8 bases. This CDR3 spans 13 amino acids. Germline-derived CDR1 and CDR2 are SGHNT and YYREEE (reference sequence). The CDR3 DNA follows: TGTGCCAGCAGCTCGGACAGGGAAGAGGCCCAGTACTTC. This translates into CASSSDREEAQYF.

This clonotype was observed at least ten times. The gene calls are TRBV10-2 and TRBJ2-2; the D gene is possibly TRBD1 (6 bases). Germline V gene sequence: CDR1 WSHSY, CDR2 SAAADI. The CDR3 loop spans 16 amino acids. V gave up 4 bases and J gave up 1 base, with 13 bases separating them. The CDR3: CASSGRDTQNTGELFF. In nucleotides, the CDR3 is TGCGCCAGCAGTGGCCGGGACACCCAGAACACCGGGGAGCTGTTTTTT.

Of note for this clonotype: This may come from a read error, since a much larger clone is one base off. The chain carries TRBV5-4 and TRBJ2-6, with a weak D call TRBD1 (5 bases). Per germline, CDR1 SGHNT and CDR2 YYREEE (reference sequence). CDR3 size: 15 residues. In nucleotides, the CDR3 is TGTGCCAGCAGCCCCATGATTTCTGGGGCCGACGTCCTGACTTTC. The encoded protein is CASSPMISGADVLTF. Looking up the rest from reference TRBV5-4 and TRBJ2-6 gives the full variable domain: ETGVTQSPTHLIKTRGQQVTLRCSSQSGHNTVSWYQQALGQGPQFIFQYYREEENGRGNFPPRFSGLQFPNYSSELNVNALELDDSALYLCASSPMISGADVLTFGAGSRLTVL.

The V gene is TRBV2, the J gene TRBJ2-7, with TRBD1 matching 10 bases. The junction had 9 bases not matched to a gene; V was cut back by 5 bases and J by 5 bases. CDR3 size: 15 residues. CDR1 and CDR2 from the germline V gene are SNHLY and FYNNEI. CDR3 DNA: TGTGCCAGCAGTTCCAGACAGGGGGCTCGGGACGAGCAGTACTTC. Translating gives CASSSRQGARDEQYF.

This clonotype was seen a few times. The V gene is TRBV15, the J gene TRBJ2-2, with D possibly being TRBD2 (7 bases). CDR1 LNHNV and CDR2 YYDKDF come from the germline V gene (reference sequence). CDR3 size: 15 residues. V was pared by 1 base and J by 7 bases, with 13 bases between. In DNA form, the CDR3 reads TGTGCCACCAGCAGAGCCCGGGGGGCGATCGGGGAGCTGTTTTTT. Translating gives CATSRARGAIGELFF. Full variable domain (remainder filled in from reference TRBV15 and TRBJ2-2): DAMVIQNPRYQVTQFGKPVTLSCSQTLNHNVMYWYQQKSSQAPKLLFHYYDKDFNNEADTPDNFQSRRPNTSFCFLDIRSPGLGDTAMYLCATSRARGAIGELFFGEGSRLTVL.

This clonotype has at least ten counts. CDR3 sequence (DNA): TGTGCCACCAGTGATGTCGGGGCAGGGCAAGAGACCCAGTACTTC. Its protein product is CATSDVGAGQETQYF. The genes are TRBV24-1 and TRBJ2-5; the D gene could be TRBD1 or TRBD2 (5 bases each). V gave up 3 bases and J gave up 2 bases, with 12 bases separating them. The CDR3 extends over 15 amino acids. Germline assignment: CDR1 KGHDR and CDR2 SFDVKD.

This rearrangement joins TRBV15 to TRBJ1-4; 9 positions match TRBD1. CDR1 and CDR2 (germline): LNHNV, YYDKDF (reference sequence). This CDR3 has 14 residues. Trimming cost V 6 bases and J 8 bases; bases outside gene matches: 7. Here the CDR3 DNA reads TGTGCCACCAGTACCGGGACAGGGAAGGAAAAACTGTTTTTT. Translating gives CATSTGTGKEKLFF.